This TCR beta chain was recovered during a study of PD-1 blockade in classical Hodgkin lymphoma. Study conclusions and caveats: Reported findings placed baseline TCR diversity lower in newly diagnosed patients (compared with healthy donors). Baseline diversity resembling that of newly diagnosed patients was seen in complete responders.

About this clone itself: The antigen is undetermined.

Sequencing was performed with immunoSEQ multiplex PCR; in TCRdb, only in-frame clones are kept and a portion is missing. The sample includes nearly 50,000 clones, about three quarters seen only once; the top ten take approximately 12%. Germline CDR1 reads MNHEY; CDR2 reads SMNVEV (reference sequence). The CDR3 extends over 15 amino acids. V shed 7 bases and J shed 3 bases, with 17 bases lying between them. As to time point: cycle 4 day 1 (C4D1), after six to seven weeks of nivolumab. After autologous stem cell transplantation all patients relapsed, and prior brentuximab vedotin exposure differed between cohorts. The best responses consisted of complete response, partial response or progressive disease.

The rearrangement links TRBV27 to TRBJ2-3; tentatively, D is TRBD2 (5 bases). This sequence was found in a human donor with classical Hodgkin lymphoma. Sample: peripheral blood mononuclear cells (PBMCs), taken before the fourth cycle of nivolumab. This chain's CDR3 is CASTPGPRGTDTQYF. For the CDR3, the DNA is TGTGCCAGCACCCCGGGCCCCCGAGGGACAGATACGCAGTATTTT.